A single T cell receptor (beta chain) is shown here with its context. This clone occurred a few times. There is no known antigen for this receptor. Base quality data are lacking; no much larger clone is found one base away. V loses 7 bases, J loses 8 bases, and the germline ends lie 18 bases apart. CDR1 and CDR2 (MNHNS, SASEGT) derive from the germline V gene. Spanning cysteine to phenylalanine, the CDR3 consists of 14 amino acids. Left in the record is the CDR3 DNA by itself, 42 bases read in frame from the first base. Library creation used the immunoSEQ multiplex PCR assay. Following the manufacturer's protocol, the hsTCRB Kit was used to amplify rearranged TCR beta chain sequences. TCRB libraries were sequenced on an Illumina MiSeq. On the authors' methods: Demultiplexing, trimming and gene mapping were performed with the kit vendor's proprietary platform. Here the immuneACCESS table is served through TCRdb, limited to in-frame sequences with V and J called. Missing clones are a known gap in these copies; in checked studies unresolved V genes cover under half, and the rest lacks a known reason. The V and J calls and clone size come from that table; D and trimming were worked out from the DNA. The table for this sample lists 35,000 to 45,000 clones; about 80% of them were counted only once. About 15% of the sample is held by the ten biggest clonotypes.

The sample's time point label, in plain terms: week 11, during vaccination. A 20-mer mutant IDH1 peptide at 300 micrograms in Montanide made up each vaccine dose, which was injected subcutaneously together with topical imiquimod. All donors had newly diagnosed IDH1-mutant astrocytomas of WHO grade 3 or 4 that showed loss of nuclear ATRX. The samples were drawn from NOA16, a multicentre, single-arm, open-label phase I trial in Germany that tested a mutant IDH1 peptide vaccine in humans for the first time. Genomic DNA for TCRB sequencing was isolated from EDTA blood with the DNeasy Blood and Tissue Kit. These data come from a study of a mutant IDH1 vaccine in newly diagnosed glioma (dated by TCRdb to the early 2020s). A note on the overall study: Eight vaccinations were administered to patients in weeks 1, 3, 5, 7, 11, 15, 19 and 23, corresponding to visits V03 through V10. Vaccination began 4-6 weeks after radiotherapy alone, or alongside temozolomide cycles in the chemotherapy-containing groups. The approximately 33 treated patients were around 62% male and around 40% female, with a mean age of around 40 years. Before enrollment, patients had received standard therapy of radiotherapy alone, temozolomide alone, or radiochemotherapy with temozolomide; most received the combination. Peripheral blood was collected at six visits: V03 (baseline), V05, V07, V10, V12 and V13. Longitudinal TCRB deep sequencing was performed for about two dozen treated patients wherever samples were available for exploratory analyses. The paper's findings and limits, for the study overall: Changes in the top peripheral T cell clonotypes picked up by TCRB sequencing did not appear to be linked to pseudoprogression. The authors stated that sample limitations prevented analyses of patient blood samples from being reproduced. Immune responses induced by the vaccine were seen in over 80% of patients across multiple MHC alleles. Selection of PBMC samples for TCRB deep sequencing was based on availability.

The rearranged chain carries TRBV6-1 and TRBJ2-1; the D gene is possibly TRBD1, with 7 bases matching. The sequence was collected from a woman aged 25-40 years with glioma. Some clones in this sample may be carry-over from other donors' samples. The input for sequencing was peripheral blood mononuclear cells (PBMCs), taken from a glioma patient whose treatment included an IDH1 peptide vaccine. CDR3 region: CASTFRGRRDEQFF. Read as DNA, the sequence is TGTGCCAGCACGTTCAGGGGGAGGCGGGATGAGCAGTTCTTC.